The clone carrying this T cell receptor (beta chain) has just one count. Its antigen remains unknown. Some clones are missing from TCRdb's copy, which holds only in-frame ones; the method was immunoSEQ multiplex PCR. Of over 25,000 clones listed, under 85% are singletons. This sample is part of a study of a mutant IDH1 vaccine in newly diagnosed glioma. About the research overall: Vaccinations were initiated 4-6 weeks following radiotherapy alone, or were given together with temozolomide cycles. V12 came at week 35, V13 at week 47.

Time point specified: week 35, safety follow-up. The vaccine gave 300 ug of a 20-mer mutant IDH1 peptide subcutaneously per dose. The CDR3 is 16 amino acids. Germline V CDR1 and CDR2: WSHSY, SAAADI. The V and J ends lost 3 bases and 6 bases respectively, with 21 bases between them. This receptor was obtained from a woman between 25 and 40 years old with glioma. Some clones in this sample may be carry-over from other donors' samples. The source was PBMCs, collected from a glioma patient whose treatment included an IDH1 peptide vaccine. The rearrangement joins TRBV10-2 to TRBJ2-7; D may be TRBD1 or TRBD2 (5 bases each). CDR3 sequence (DNA): TGCGCCAGCAGTGATAGGCTCCGCCTGGGGGAATTCGAGCAGTACTTC. Encoded protein: CASSDRLRLGEFEQYF.